Sequencing of this T cell receptor beta chain was carried out in a study of Graves' ophthalmopathy and Graves' hyperthyroidism. Other autoimmune diseases, uncontrolled infections, pregnancy or lactation ruled patients out of participation. As diagnostic evidence, clinical symptoms, serum thyroxine, TRAb, thyroid ultrasound and orbital computed tomography were relied upon. Germline CDR1 is ENHRY and CDR2 is SYGVKD. Trimming stripped 7 bases from V and 5 bases from J, with 14 bases between. There are 13 residues in the CDR3. Amplified TCR beta CDR3 regions were obtained using RNA transcripts as template. RT-PCR was first run with HTBI primers, then multiplex PCR in a second round. TCRdb called the multiplex PCR reads again in MiXCR, with one record for every CDR3 protein. The profile shows over a million distinct CDR3 sequences, 35% to 45% of them singletons. Study-wide findings and caveats: Its predictions of ophthalmopathy progression gave the model 65% to 71% sensitivity and 72% to 85% specificity.

This clonotype was seen repeatedly, ten times or more. The antigen is not known. The chain has TRBV10-3 and TRBJ1-1; D remains unclear. The sample taken for sequencing was peripheral blood or thyroid tissue (not recorded which). This TCR was recovered from an adult man with Graves' hyperthyroidism. The CDR3 DNA sequence: TGTGCCATCACTAAGGACGGGCGGACTGAAGCTTTCTTT. Translated: CAITKDGRTEAFF.